The present T cell receptor beta chain was sequenced within a study of cytomegalovirus exposure and HLA in healthy donors. The CDR3 is 17 residues long. Between the trimmed V and J ends, which lost 0 bases and 0 bases, there was a span of 12 bases. The germline gives CDR1 MGHRA, CDR2 YSYEKL. Among the donors, all were healthy bone marrow donors. Findings of the study overall: Upon later analysis, TCR association rates were observed to vary by HLA locus, being highest for DRB1 and lowest for HLA-C. Earlier findings revealed that most TCR beta V segments proved productive either about 90% or about 30% of the time. The listing of 150 to 200 TCR beta chains classed them as cytomegalovirus-associated.

A remark on this clone: The antigen remains unidentified.

The primer mix had 60 Vbeta and 13 Jbeta primers. Libraries were prepared by immunoSEQ multiplex PCR; TCRdb keeps only in-frame clonotypes and omits some of them. Of 200,000 to 250,000 clones in the sample, around 80% were seen once. This receptor was identified in a woman aged 55 to 70 in good health and CMV-seropositive. Sample: PBMCs. The chain uses TRBV4-1 and TRBJ1-5; D is possibly TRBD1 (5 bases). The CDR3 DNA sequence: TGCGCCAGCAGCCAAGATGGCCCAGGGCGTAGCAATCAGCCCCAGCATTTT. It specifies CASSQDGPGRSNQPQHF.